The 16 T cell receptor beta chains below were found in one sample sequenced in a study of CD8+ T cells in alopecia areata. Extracted from the samples, RNA was reverse transcribed into cDNA to serve as the sequencing template. Measured with immunoSEQ multiplex PCR; TCRdb has only the in-frame clones, and not every one. The sample has some 130,000 clones; about 49% are singletons. Sample: CD8+ T cells sorted from blood, taken at week 0. Receptors were obtained from a human donor with alopecia areata.

V is TRBV5-1 and J is TRBJ2-7; no clear D gene. Trimming left V 2 bases short and J 1 base short, with 7 bases between. This CDR3 comprises 13 residues. CDR1 is SGHRS and CDR2 is YFSETQ in the germline V gene. In nucleotides, the CDR3 is TGCGCCAGCAGCTTAGCCGTGTCCTACGAGCAGTACTTC. Translating gives CASSLAVSYEQYF.

This clone was observed a handful of times. The chain is built from TRBV29-1 and TRBJ2-1; 10 bases fit TRBD1. The V and J ends lost 5 bases and 6 bases, in that order; junction bases with no gene match: 4. The CDR3 runs to 13 residues. Germline V gene sequence: CDR1 SQVTM, CDR2 ANQGSEA. CDR3 sequence: CSVRDRGSNEQFF. CDR3 nucleotide sequence: TGCAGCGTTCGGGACAGGGGTTCCAATGAGCAGTTCTTC.

This clone has a single count. The CDR3 region is CASSLKGWNTEAFF. CDR3 bases: TGTGCCAGCAGCTTAAAAGGGTGGAACACTGAAGCTTTCTTT. V and J are TRBV13 and TRBJ1-1, with D uncertain. Germline assignment: CDR1 PRHDT and CDR2 FYEKMQ (reference sequence). The CDR3 extends over 14 amino acids. V was trimmed by 2 bases and J by 1 base, leaving 8 bases between them.

This clone was seen a few times. The V gene is TRBV27, the J gene TRBJ2-4; tentatively, D is TRBD2 (5 bases). V was clipped by 3 bases and J by 1 base, with 10 bases between them. Germline CDR1 reads MNHEY; CDR2 reads SMNVEV (reference sequence). The CDR3 contains 15 residues. Written as DNA, the CDR3 is TGTGCCAGCAGTTTTTTACCGGGGGCCAAAAACATTCAGTACTTC. Translated: CASSFLPGAKNIQYF.

This clone was seen a handful of times. The CDR3 DNA reads as TGTGCCTTATTCCAGGGACCGGCCGCTAACTATGGCTACACCTTC. It specifies CALFQGPAANYGYTF. This chain connects TRBV30 to TRBJ1-2; D may be TRBD1 (5 bases). Trimming took 7 bases from V and 0 from J, leaving 18 bases between them. CDR3 size: 15 residues. Germline V gene data show CDR1 as GTSNPN and CDR2 as SVGIG (reference sequence).

V gene TRBV30 combines with J gene TRBJ2-7; TRBD1 might be the D (6 bases). The CDR3 covers 12 residues. Germline loops: CDR1 GTSNPN, CDR2 SVGIG (reference sequence). The V end lost 7 bases, the J end lost 2 bases, and 12 bases lay between the germline ends. The CDR3 loop is CAFPGDPYEQYF. Here the CDR3 DNA reads TGTGCCTTCCCAGGGGACCCCTACGAGCAGTACTTC.

The J gene is TRBJ1-2, the V gene TRBV13, with D unclear. The CDR3 is 12 amino acids. V shed 1 base and J shed 4 bases, with 4 bases lying between them. Germline V CDR1 and CDR2: PRHDT, FYEKMQ (reference sequence). The DNA of the CDR3 is TGTGCCAGCAGCTTAGAAGGCTATGGCTACACCTTC. It specifies CASSLEGYGYTF.

J is TRBJ2-5 and V is TRBV27, with 7 positions matching TRBD2. This CDR3 has 16 residues. CDR1 is MNHEY, CDR2 SMNVEV, per germline (reference sequence). The J segment lost 2 bases and the V segment lost 5 bases, leaving 11 bases of the junction unmatched. CDR3 nucleotides: TGTGCCAGCAGTCCCCGCCTAGCGGCGACACAAGAGACCCAGTACTTC. This sequence encodes CASSPRLAATQETQYF.

The gene calls are TRBV6-5 and TRBJ1-2; unclear D gene. Germline V CDR1 and CDR2: MNHEY, SVGAGI. This CDR3 spans 16 amino acids. The V end was cut by 2 bases, the J end by 6 bases, with 19 bases between. The CDR3 region has the DNA TGTGCCAGCAGTTACAGGGAAACTAAAGATAGAGATGGCTACACCTTC. Translated: CASSYRETKDRDGYTF.

This clone was recorded once. Here the CDR3 reads CASSPNKAGEAFF. CDR3 nucleotide sequence: TGTGCCAGCAGCCCCAATAAGGCAGGTGAAGCTTTCTTT. V is TRBV27 and J is TRBJ1-1; the D is unclear. The germline CDR1 and CDR2 sequences are MNHEY and SMNVEV (reference sequence). The germline V and J ends were trimmed by 6 bases and 7 bases, with 15 bases remaining between them. The CDR3 runs 13 residues.

The rearrangement joins TRBV12-5 to TRBJ1-5; the D gene is possibly TRBD1 (5 bases). The length of the CDR3 is 14 residues. Germline CDR1 and CDR2: LGHNT and FRNRAP. Trimming stripped 4 bases from V and 7 bases from J, with 14 bases between. DNA for the CDR3: TGTGCTAGTGGTTCCCTGGGACTATCACAGCCCCAGCATTTT. Its protein is CASGSLGLSQPQHF.

The chain carries TRBV14 and TRBJ2-7; TRBD1 matches at 8 bases. V trimming: 4 bases; J trimming: 6 bases; junction bases outside the gene matches: 5. The germline V gene encodes CDR1 SGHDN and CDR2 FVKESK. The CDR3 loop spans 13 amino acids. The CDR3 protein is CASSLTGVGEQYF. The CDR3 coding sequence is TGTGCCAGCAGCCTGACAGGGGTTGGCGAGCAGTACTTC.

This sequence joins TRBV5-6 and TRBJ2-7; 7 positions agree with TRBD1. Germline assignment: CDR1 SGHDT and CDR2 YYEEEE. The length of the CDR3 is 12 residues. V was pared by 7 bases and J by 2 bases, with 3 bases of the junction left unmatched. This CDR3 reads CASAGTAYEQYF. The CDR3 DNA reads as TGTGCCAGCGCCGGGACAGCCTACGAGCAGTACTTC.

The J gene is TRBJ2-6, the V gene TRBV7-8, with D unresolved. The germline V and J ends were trimmed by 4 bases and 0 bases, with 10 bases remaining between them. Looked up from germline, CDR1 is SGHVS and CDR2 is FQNEAQ. This CDR3 comprises 16 residues. The CDR3 protein is CASSSTPLSGANVLTF. In DNA, the CDR3 is TGTGCCAGCAGCTCGACCCCCCTCTCTGGGGCCAACGTCCTGACTTTC.

This clone was observed a handful of times. This sequence joins TRBV7-9 and TRBJ1-1; D gene ambiguous. V was shortened by 6 bases and J by 7 bases, with 15 bases between the two germline ends. Per germline, CDR1 SEHNR and CDR2 FQNEAQ (reference sequence). The CDR3 covers 13 residues. CDR3 amino acids: CASSPAMGNEAFF. CDR3 coding DNA: TGTGCCAGCAGTCCCGCAATGGGAAATGAAGCTTTCTTT. Combining the CDR3 with reference TRBV7-9 and TRBJ1-1 gives the whole variable domain DTGVSQNPRHKITKRGQNVTFRCDPISEHNRLYWYRQTLGQGPEFLTYFQNEAQLEKSRLLSDRFSAERPKGSFSTLEIQRTEQGDSAMYLCASSPAMGNEAFFGQGTRLTVV.

This clone occurred a few times. The rearrangement joins TRBV23-1 to TRBJ1-2; no clear D. TRBV23-1 is reported as an ORF; its role is uncertain. This CDR3 has 12 residues. Trimming pared 3 bases from V and 8 bases from J, leaving 10 bases between. CDR3 loop: CASSQPGRGYTF. The CDR3 DNA reads as TGCGCCAGCAGTCAGCCCGGGCGAGGCTACACCTTC.